This entry features one T cell receptor (beta chain) sequence. Its antigen is as yet unknown. These data belong to a study of graft-versus-host responses after intestinal transplantation. Study-level background: All recipients were transplanted with multivisceral, liver-intestinal, or isolated intestinal grafts. All recipients were given anti-thymocyte globulin induction, and tacrolimus and steroids were then administered for roughly 3 years.

The method was immunoSEQ multiplex PCR; TCRdb's version includes in-frame clones alone and lacks a portion of them. The sample contains more than 80,000 clones, less than 90% of which appear only once. Study-wide results and limits: In patients with graft-donor T cell macrochimerism, allograft graft-versus-host to host-versus-graft clonal ratios were high. Marrow from the recipient contained GvH clones, some of which had appeared first in ileum or blood.

Germline V gene lookup returns CDR1 SGHRS and CDR2 YFSETQ. Trimming removed 0 bases from V and 7 bases from J, with 16 bases in between. This CDR3 comprises 16 residues. The origin of this receptor is a human donor who received an intestinal transplant. The rearrangement uses TRBV5-1 and TRBJ1-4; TRBD1 might be the D (5 bases). The sequences come from unstimulated CD4+ T cells sorted from spleen or lymph node cells, collected before intestinal transplant. CDR3 nucleotide sequence: TGCGCCAGCAGCTTGGGGGGAGGGGCCGTCGGTGAAAAACTGTTTTTT. Its translation: CASSLGGGAVGEKLFF.